Sequencing of this T cell receptor (beta chain) was carried out in a study of regulatory T cells in long-lasting Graves disease. Construction of TCR beta libraries relied on iRepertoire HTBI primers and on Arm-PCR targeting CDR3 regions. Original analysis: Detected in the samples were about 60 TRBV and over twelve TRBJ segments. TCRdb used MiXCR to reprocess the multiplex PCR reads, holding one entry per CDR3 protein. TCRdb, rather than the study authors, made the V and J calls. Here the sample spans approximately 300,000 distinct CDR3 sequences, approximately 20% being singletons. Stated time point: newly diagnosed GD, antithyroid drugs for less than 3 months. After RNA was extracted from PBMCs, the TCR library was made from it. Trimming removed 3 bases at V and 5 bases at J, with 6 bases between. CDR3 length: 12 residues. From germline, CDR1 is SGDLS and CDR2 YYNGEE.

This specimen consisted of peripheral blood mononuclear cells (PBMCs), obtained at new diagnosis, from a patient treated with antithyroid drugs. This clonotype originated in a female donor with Graves disease. This chain uses TRBV9 with TRBJ2-1; no clear D gene. CDR3: CASSAVHNEQFF. Written as DNA, the CDR3 is TGTGCCAGCAGCGCCGTCCACAATGAGCAGTTCTTC.